Following are 11 T cell receptor beta chains from one sample sequenced in a study of T cells in Graves' hyperthyroidism and ophthalmopathy. Researchers took RNA transcripts and amplified the TCR beta CDR3 regions from them. HTBI primers were employed in a first-round RT-PCR of the TCR CDR3. TCRdb recomputed calls from the multiplex PCR reads with MiXCR, one row per CDR3 protein. Of more than 350,000 distinct CDR3 sequences listed, about 16% are singletons. Input material: blood. The receptors were gathered from a woman in her 30s with Graves' hyperthyroidism.

This clonotype was recorded at least ten times. The chain has TRBV20-1 and TRBJ2-7, with a tentative D call TRBD1 (7 bases). This CDR3 is built from 13 residues. The V gene lost 5 bases and the J gene lost 6 bases, with 17 bases spanning the gap. Germline V CDR1 and CDR2: DFQATT, SNEGSKA (reference sequence). The CDR3 region has the DNA TGCAGTGCTGCCCGGGAGCAGGGGGTCGAGCAGTACTTC. Amino acid sequence: CSAAREQGVEQYF.

Only a few counts were recorded for this clonotype. The rearrangement links TRBV2 to TRBJ2-1; D is tentatively TRBD1 or TRBD2 (5 bases each). Trimming shortened V by 6 bases and J by 4 bases, and 25 bases separated the two germline ends. CDR1 is SNHLY and CDR2 is FYNNEI in the germline V gene. The CDR3 extends over 18 amino acids. The CDR3 reads CASSASGFQQDLYNEQFF. In DNA, the CDR3 is TGTGCCAGCAGCGCGAGCGGATTCCAACAGGACCTTTACAATGAGCAGTTCTTC.

In this sample, this clonotype turned up many times. The rearrangement joins TRBV2 to TRBJ2-5, with 7 positions matching TRBD1. Per the germline V gene, CDR1 is SNHLY and CDR2 is FYNNEI. There are 15 residues in the CDR3. Trimming removed 6 bases from V and 5 bases from J; junction bases left unmatched: 12. CDR3 nucleotide sequence: TGTGCCAGCAGAGACGACAGGGTTTGGACGGAGACCCAGTACTTC. It specifies CASRDDRVWTETQYF.

This clonotype was observed many times. This chain uses TRBV11-2 with TRBJ2-5; TRBD2 aligns across 13 bases. V trimming: 1 base; J trimming: 1 base; junction bases outside the gene matches: 3. CDR1 is SGHAT and CDR2 is FQNNGV in the germline V gene. The CDR3 contains 17 residues. Here the CDR3 DNA reads TGTGCCAGCAGCTTAGGGACTAGCGGGAGTATCCAAGAGACCCAGTACTTC. This codes for CASSLGTSGSIQETQYF.

This clonotype has at least ten counts. The chain links TRBV18 to TRBJ2-2; D is undetermined. Germline loops: CDR1 KGHSH, CDR2 LQKENI. V was clipped by 3 bases and J by 1 base, with 9 bases between them. This CDR3 comprises 15 residues. The CDR3 nucleotides read TGTGCCAGCTCACCCTTGAAGGGGAACACCGGGGAGCTGTTTTTT. Translated: CASSPLKGNTGELFF. The variable domain in full, completed from reference TRBV18 and TRBJ2-2, reads NAGVMQNPRHLVRRRGQEARLRCSPMKGHSHVYWYRQLPEEGLKFMVYLQKENIIDESGMPKERFSAEFPKEGPSILRIQQVVRGDSAAYFCASSPLKGNTGELFFGEGSRLTVL.

In its sample, this clonotype was seen many times. This chain uses TRBV10-2 with TRBJ2-1; D is unresolved. Germline CDR1 and CDR2: WSHSY and SAAADI. V was trimmed by 7 bases and J by 2 bases, leaving 9 bases between them. The CDR3 runs to 13 residues. The CDR3 is CASKDPTYNEQFF. Here the CDR3 DNA reads TGCGCCAGCAAAGATCCGACCTACAATGAGCAGTTCTTC.

In this sample, this clonotype turned up many times. The V and J genes are TRBV6-1 and TRBJ1-5; TRBD1 matches 7 bases. The germline gives CDR1 MNHNS, CDR2 SASEGT. V dropped 8 bases and J dropped 1; count of bases not matched to a gene: 2. This CDR3 is built from 13 residues. As DNA, the CDR3 is TGTGCCAGCGGACAGGTGAGCAATCAGCCCCAGCATTTT. This translates into CASGQVSNQPQHF.

V and J are TRBV6-2 or TRBV6-3 and TRBJ1-1; no clear D. The ends were cut back, 0 bases at V and 6 bases at J, with 17 bases in the middle. The germline V gene has CDR1 MNHEY and CDR2 SVGEGT. The CDR3 extends over 16 amino acids. CDR3 sequence reads: CASSYSIGRQSPEAFF. CDR3 sequence (DNA): TGTGCCAGCAGTTACTCGATCGGCAGGCAAAGCCCTGAAGCTTTCTTT.

This clonotype was detected a few times. This chain joins TRBV7-9 and TRBJ2-1, with TRBD2 matching over 14 bases. V dropped 4 bases and J dropped 6; count of bases not matched to a gene: 11. The CDR3 sequence is 18 residues long. Germline loops: CDR1 SEHNR, CDR2 FQNEAQ (reference sequence). As DNA, the CDR3 is TGTGCCAGCAGCTATGGACTAGCGGGAGGCCTACTTTTCAATGAGCAGTTCTTC. Translating gives CASSYGLAGGLLFNEQFF.

This clonotype was counted many times. The chain links TRBV28 to TRBJ2-5; D uncertain. CDR3 length equals 13 residues. The germline V gene has CDR1 MDHEN and CDR2 SYDVKM. V was pared by 8 bases and J by 4 bases, with 14 bases between. CDR3 sequence (DNA): TGTGCCAGCGGATTGGGCAGGTTAGAGACCCAGTACTTC. It is translated as CASGLGRLETQYF.

In its sample, this clonotype was seen a few times. The chain recombines TRBV20-1 with TRBJ2-4; TRBD1 matches at 7 bases. V shed 4 bases and J 9 bases; nucleotides not matched to a gene: 6. Germline-derived CDR1 and CDR2 are DFQATT and SNEGSKA (reference sequence). The CDR3 is 12 amino acids. CDR3 in DNA: TGCAGTGCTAATCACAGGGGTTTCATTCAGTACTTC. This sequence encodes CSANHRGFIQYF.